This T cell receptor (beta chain) originates from a study of blood T cell repertoires in COVID-19. On the study more broadly: Whether acute or convalescent, the COVID-19 samples came from the United States, Italy and Spain. T cells, B-cell-depleted T cells, or PBMCs provided the cDNA or gDNA that served as material.

How the authors handled the data: Reference gene primers were amplified, and this amplification served to estimate nucleated cell counts. Repertoires were generated with immunoSEQ multiplex PCR, while TCRdb's copy carries only in-frame clones and drops some. V and J calls and clone size are copied from that table; D and trimming were computed from the DNA. Of 88,000 or so clones listed, more than 75% were seen once; the top ten hold roughly 24%. This sequence was found in a human donor in a cohort sampled during active COVID-19. The sample was peripheral blood.

The CDR3 loop is CASSPAGTAKTDEAFF. Here the CDR3 DNA reads TGTGCCAGCTCACCAGCTGGGACAGCGAAGACCGATGAAGCTTTCTTT. The chain recombines TRBV18 with TRBJ1-1, with 7 bases aligning to TRBD1. This CDR3 contains 16 residues. Germline CDR1 KGHSH, CDR2 LQKENI. V was clipped by 2 bases and J by 7 bases; unmatched bases: 13. The full variable domain, its missing parts supplied by reference TRBV18 and TRBJ1-1, is NAGVMQNPRHLVRRRGQEARLRCSPMKGHSHVYWYRQLPEEGLKFMVYLQKENIIDESGMPKERFSAEFPKEGPSILRIQQVVRGDSAAYFCASSPAGTAKTDEAFFGQGTRLTVV.